A selection of T cell receptor beta chains follows, all from one sample in a study of response to subunit inactivated influenza vaccine. TCRdb analysed the RT-PCR reads with MiXCR anew, one entry per CDR3 protein. This table has 500,000 to 550,000 distinct CDR3 sequences, 6.5% to 8% appearing once. Sequencing used PBMCs from blood, obtained around 2 years after vaccination. The receptors were sampled from a man aged 45 to 75 who received an inactivated influenza vaccine. The CDR3 runs from the conserved cysteine through the conserved F or W. D genes are given only for firm matches. The size entry is marked missing in some rows and otherwise reads once, few, many or a size class.

j_call clone_size v_call d_call cdr3_aa cdr3_nt
TRBJ2-1 many TRBV7-2 TRBD2 CASRVAGSSYNEQFF TGTGCCAGCAGAGTAGCGGGGAGCTCCTACAATGAGCAGTTCTTC
TRBJ2-7 few TRBV20-1 NA CSAHRLIMSSYEQYF TGCAGTGCTCACAGACTCATTATGAGCTCCTACGAGCAGTACTTC
TRBJ2-1 few TRBV18 NA CASSYREINEQFF TGTGCCAGCTCATACCGGGAAATTAATGAGCAGTTCTTC
TRBJ1-1 NA TRBV7-3 NA CASSFKVDTEAFF TGTGCCAGCAGCTTTAAGGTGGACACTGAAGCTTTCTTT
TRBJ2-5 many TRBV4-2 NA CASSQDDLGETQYF TGTGCCAGCAGCCAAGATGACCTCGGGGAGACCCAGTACTTC
TRBJ2-4 few TRBV7-6 NA CASSLQAGLGDKNIQYF TGTGCCAGCAGCTTGCAGGCTGGGCTTGGGGACAAAAACATTCAGTACTTC
TRBJ1-2 NA TRBV7-9 NA CASSPRSANYGYTF TGTGCCAGCAGCCCCCGGAGCGCTAACTATGGCTACACCTTC
TRBJ1-6 NA TRBV6-2/TRBV6-3 NA CASSYGPDPRMPLGTLHF TGTGCCAGCAGTTACGGCCCGGACCCAAGGATGCCGTTGGGAACCCTCCACTTT
TRBJ1-2 NA TRBV7-2 TRBD1 CASSSFASTGAGYTF TGTGCCAGCAGCTCATTCGCTAGTACAGGGGCTGGCTACACCTTC
TRBJ2-7 few TRBV5-1 NA CASSSPGSLGEQYF TGCGCCAGCAGCTCCCCGGGAAGCCTCGGCGAGCAGTACTTC
TRBJ1-5 few TRBV12-3/TRBV12-4 TRBD1 CASSFDRVGQPQHF TGTGCCAGCAGTTTCGACAGGGTGGGACAGCCCCAGCATTTT
TRBJ2-5 few TRBV6-1 NA CASSESSVGPWYF TGTGCCAGCAGTGAATCCTCCGTGGGCCCCTGGTACTTC
TRBJ1-5 NA TRBV12-3/TRBV12-4 NA CASSFATPHQPQHF TGTGCCAGCAGTTTCGCCACCCCCCATCAGCCCCAGCATTTT
TRBJ2-6 few TRBV2 TRBD1 CASMRDRGSGANVLTF TGTGCCAGCATGCGGGACAGGGGGAGTGGGGCCAACGTCCTGACTTTC
TRBJ2-1 many TRBV7-8 TRBD2 CASSLETSGNNEQFF TGTGCCAGCAGCTTAGAAACTAGCGGCAACAATGAGCAGTTCTTC
TRBJ1-2 many TRBV3-1 TRBD1 CASSQGQVNYGYTF TGTGCCAGCAGCCAGGGACAGGTGAACTATGGCTACACCTTC